Below, 17 T cell receptor beta chains from the same sample are listed, as sequenced in a study of cytomegalovirus exposure and HLA in healthy donors. The PCR employed 60 Vbeta primers together with 13 Jbeta primers. Sequenced by immunoSEQ multiplex PCR; TCRdb stores in-frame clones only, minus some. The sample includes 150,000 to 200,000 clones, roughly 79% of them seen just once. Material: PBMCs. These TCRs come from a woman in her 40s in good health and CMV-seronegative.

This chain links TRBV11-1 with TRBJ2-1; 10 bases are shared with TRBD2. The trim removed 2 bases at V and 4 bases at J, leaving 2 bases unmatched. The CDR3 has 15 residues. Germline CDR1 reads SGHAT; CDR2 reads FQDESV (reference sequence). CDR3 DNA sequence: TGTGCCAGCAGCTTAAAAGCGGGAGGGTACAATGAGCAGTTCTTC. Encoded protein: CASSLKAGGYNEQFF.

The chain carries TRBV6-5 and TRBJ2-1; tentative D call: TRBD1 (6 bases). The germline V gene has CDR1 MNHEY and CDR2 SVGAGI. The CDR3 spans 14 residues. Trimming cost V 0 bases and J 8 bases, with 11 bases left between them. The CDR3 spells CASSYSRGSDEQFF. CDR3 DNA: TGTGCCAGCAGTTACTCTAGGGGGTCCGATGAGCAGTTCTTC.

The J gene is TRBJ2-7, the V gene TRBV9; possibly TRBD1 for D (5 bases). The CDR3 runs 14 residues. Trimming took off 0 bases at V and 2 bases at J, with 9 bases between the two ends. Germline values: CDR1 SGDLS, CDR2 YYNGEE. CDR3 residues: CASSVGQDTYEQYF. CDR3 nucleotide sequence: TGTGCCAGCAGCGTAGGCCAGGACACCTACGAGCAGTACTTC.

This clone was observed a handful of times. This chain joins TRBV4-2 and TRBJ2-1; TRBD2 aligns across 11 bases. The CDR3 runs to 16 residues. CDR1 LGHNA and CDR2 YNFKEQ come from the germline V gene. The V gene end was trimmed by 2 bases and the J gene end by 4 bases; junction bases not matched to a gene: 4. Written as DNA, the CDR3 is TGTGCCAGCAGCCAATCACTAGCGGGAGTTTACAATGAGCAGTTCTTC. Translating gives CASSQSLAGVYNEQFF.

This clone came up once. The chain has TRBV19 and TRBJ1-1; the D gene is possibly TRBD1 (5 bases). The germline V and J ends were trimmed by 8 bases and 8 bases, with 12 bases remaining between them. CDR1 and CDR2 (germline): LNHDA, SQIVND (reference sequence). The length of the CDR3 is 11 residues. The chain's CDR3 is CASVGAGEAFF. The CDR3 DNA sequence: TGTGCCAGTGTAGGGGCAGGGGAAGCTTTCTTT.

The rearrangement joins TRBV5-6 to TRBJ1-2; D gene ambiguous. With 0 bases removed from V and 4 bases from J, the gap between germline ends came to 7 bases. The germline CDR1 and CDR2 sequences are SGHDT and YYEEEE. This CDR3 is 13 amino acids long. CDR3 sequence reads: CASSLERVYGYTF. In DNA, the CDR3 is TGTGCCAGCAGCTTGGAGAGGGTCTATGGCTACACCTTC.

CDR3 DNA: TGTGCCAGCAGCAAATCGTGGACTAGTATTAGAGTATTTGGTGTCTACGAGCAGTACTTC. This gives the protein CASSKSWTSIRVFGVYEQYF. The J gene is TRBJ2-7, the V gene TRBV21-1; TRBD2 was called by the table and not checked on the DNA. TRBV21-1 is a recognized pseudogene. This CDR3 comprises 20 residues.

V gene TRBV9 combines with J gene TRBJ1-1, with 9 nucleotides matching TRBD1. V shed 4 bases and J 6 bases; nucleotides not matched to a gene: 10. CDR3 size: 15 residues. CDR1 is SGDLS and CDR2 is YYNGEE in the germline V gene. Here the CDR3 reads CASSTSGDRESEAFF. The CDR3 nucleotides are TGTGCCAGCAGCACCAGCGGGGACAGGGAATCTGAAGCTTTCTTT.

The rearrangement joins TRBV6-6 to TRBJ2-5; 15 nucleotides agree with TRBD2. CDR3 length: 15 residues. V lost 6 bases to trimming and J lost 3 bases; unmatched junction nucleotides: 2. Germline V gene sequence: CDR1 MNHNY, CDR2 SVGAGI (reference sequence). CDR3 DNA sequence: TGTGCCAGCAGATGGACTAGCGGGGGGGAAGAGACCCAGTACTTC. Translated, it gives CASRWTSGGEETQYF.

This sequence joins TRBV29-1 and TRBJ2-3; possibly TRBD1 for D (6 bases). Trimming took 4 bases from V and 6 from J, leaving 14 bases between them. Germline values: CDR1 SQVTM, CDR2 ANQGSEA. The CDR3 has 13 residues. The CDR3 region is CSVGSQGRDTQYF. In DNA, the CDR3 is TGCAGCGTTGGGTCGCAGGGGCGGGATACGCAGTATTTT.

The chain combines TRBV5-1 with TRBJ2-7; TRBD2 is a possible D gene (5 bases). Trimming removed 0 bases from V and 6 bases from J, with 13 bases in between. Germline values: CDR1 SGHRS, CDR2 YFSETQ. The CDR3 has 14 amino acids. Written as DNA, the CDR3 is TGCGCCAGCAGCTTGGGTGGGAGTGAGGGCGAGCAGTACTTC. Translation gives CASSLGGSEGEQYF.

This clone was seen once. The chain has TRBV4-1 and TRBJ2-5; 8 bases align to TRBD2. The CDR3 length is 15 residues. Germline V gene data show CDR1 as MGHRA and CDR2 as YSYEKL. The V and J ends lost 4 bases and 5 bases, in that order; junction bases with no gene match: 9. The CDR3 region has the DNA TGCGCCAGCAGCCTCGGGACTAGTCAGAAGGAGACCCAGTACTTC. Protein sequence: CASSLGTSQKETQYF.

The sample holds a few counts of this clone. The J gene is TRBJ1-3, the V gene TRBV5-6, with D uncertain. This CDR3 spans 13 amino acids. Germline V CDR1 and CDR2: SGHDT, YYEEEE. Trimming took 0 bases from V and 3 from J, leaving 4 bases between them. CDR3 in amino acids: CASSLAGGNTIYF. The CDR3 region has the DNA TGTGCCAGCAGCTTGGCGGGTGGAAACACCATATATTTT. The variable domain in full, with the rest retrieved from reference TRBV5-6 and TRBJ1-3, is DAGVTQSPTHLIKTRGQQVTLRCSPKSGHDTVSWYQQALGQGPQFIFQYYEEEERQRGNFPDRFSGHQFPNYSSELNVNALLLGDSALYLCASSLAGGNTIYFGEGSWLTVV.

This sequence joins TRBV5-1 and TRBJ2-2; 8 nucleotides align to TRBD2. CDR3 length equals 15 residues. V dropped 0 bases and J dropped 6; count of bases not matched to a gene: 4. Germline CDR1 is SGHRS and CDR2 is YFSETQ. The CDR3 region has the DNA TGCGCCAGCAGCTTGGCAGCGGGAGTCGCCGGGGAGCTGTTTTTT. Protein: CASSLAAGVAGELFF. The whole variable domain, remainder taken from reference TRBV5-1 and TRBJ2-2, is KAGVTQTPRYLIKTRGQQVTLSCSPISGHRSVSWYQQTPGQGLQFLFEYFSETQRNKGNFPGRFSGRQFSNSRSEMNVSTLELGDSALYLCASSLAAGVAGELFFGEGSRLTVL.

V is TRBV5-8 and J is TRBJ2-7; TRBD2 agrees at 10 bases. The CDR3 has 14 amino acids. Germline CDR1 SGHTS, CDR2 YDEGEE. V lost 2 bases and J lost 5; bases outside the gene matches: 4. This CDR3 reads CASSFASGRNEQYF. CDR3 coding DNA: TGTGCCAGCAGCTTCGCTAGCGGGAGAAACGAGCAGTACTTC.

The V gene is TRBV18, the J gene TRBJ2-3; D gene uncertain. V shed 5 bases and J shed 2 bases, with 14 bases lying between them. The CDR3 runs to 15 residues. Germline CDR1 KGHSH, CDR2 LQKENI. The CDR3 DNA sequence: TGTGCCAGCTCATCTAGTCCCAACCCCACAGATACGCAGTATTTT. Amino acid sequence: CASSSSPNPTDTQYF.

The chain employs TRBV27 and TRBJ2-5; D perhaps matches TRBD1 (6 bases). The V gene's germline CDR1 is MNHEY and CDR2 SMNVEV (reference sequence). This CDR3 has 14 residues. Trimming took off 6 bases at V and 4 bases at J, with 15 bases between the two ends. The CDR3 nucleotides read TGTGCCAGCAGGAGGATGGGGGCGGCAGAGACCCAGTACTTC. Translating it yields CASRRMGAAETQYF.